This T cell receptor beta chain was profiled in a study of PD-1 blockade in classical Hodgkin lymphoma. Overall study context: Administration of nivolumab to patients was at 3 mg/kg intravenously every 2 weeks.

Generated by immunoSEQ multiplex PCR, the TCRdb table keeps only in-frame clones and is missing some. The data show more than 70,000 clones, about nine tenths seen once. On this clone itself: Antigen unknown.

Each of the patients experienced relapse following autologous stem cell transplantation, and their brentuximab vedotin exposure differed. The CDR3 runs 14 residues. CDR1 and CDR2 (germline): SGHVS, FQNEAQ. V shed 2 bases and J shed 0 bases, with 7 bases lying between them. Overall study results and limits: CD8+ TCR diversity did not rise significantly by C4D1, unlike CD4+. The drivers behind the repertoire differences, possibly disease activity or prior therapy, remain undefined. Prior to therapy, complete responders displayed diversity much like that of newly diagnosed patients.

The sequence was collected from a human donor with classical Hodgkin lymphoma. The chain links TRBV7-8 to TRBJ1-1; D not resolved. This specimen consisted of peripheral blood mononuclear cells (PBMCs), obtained before the second cycle of nivolumab. CDR3 bases: TGTGCCAGCAGCTTACCGCGTATGAACACTGAAGCTTTCTTT. Translated: CASSLPRMNTEAFF.